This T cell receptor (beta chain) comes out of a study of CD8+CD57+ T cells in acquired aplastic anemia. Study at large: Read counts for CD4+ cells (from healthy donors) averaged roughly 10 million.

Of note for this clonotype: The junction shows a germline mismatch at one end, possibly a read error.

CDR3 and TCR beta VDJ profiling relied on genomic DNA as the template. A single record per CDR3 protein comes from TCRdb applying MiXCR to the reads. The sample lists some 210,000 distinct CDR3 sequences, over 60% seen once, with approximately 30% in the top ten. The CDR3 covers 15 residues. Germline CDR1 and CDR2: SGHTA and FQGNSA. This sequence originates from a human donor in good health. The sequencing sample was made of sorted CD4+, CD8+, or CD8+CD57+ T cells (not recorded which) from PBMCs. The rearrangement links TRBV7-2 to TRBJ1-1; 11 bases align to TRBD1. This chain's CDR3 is CAGSLGTGGFSEAFF. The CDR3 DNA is TGTGCCGGCAGCTTGGGGACAGGGGGGTTCTCTGAAGCTTTCTTT.